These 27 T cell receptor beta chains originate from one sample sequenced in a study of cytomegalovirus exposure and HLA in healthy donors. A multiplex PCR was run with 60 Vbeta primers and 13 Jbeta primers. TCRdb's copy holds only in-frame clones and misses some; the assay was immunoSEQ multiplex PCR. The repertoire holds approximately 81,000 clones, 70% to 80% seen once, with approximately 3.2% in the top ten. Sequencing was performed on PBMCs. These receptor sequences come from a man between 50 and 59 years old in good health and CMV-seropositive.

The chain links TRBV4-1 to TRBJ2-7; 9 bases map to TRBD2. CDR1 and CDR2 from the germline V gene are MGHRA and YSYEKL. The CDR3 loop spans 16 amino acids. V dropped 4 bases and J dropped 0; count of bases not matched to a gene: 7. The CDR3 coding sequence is TGCGCCAGCAGCCTAGCTAGCGGGATGTCCTCCTACGAGCAGTACTTC. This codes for CASSLASGMSSYEQYF.

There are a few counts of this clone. The CDR3 sequence: CASSGQGLGDHEQYF. Here the CDR3 DNA reads TGCGCCAGCAGCGGGCAGGGACTAGGAGACCACGAGCAGTACTTC. The rearrangement uses TRBV5-1 and TRBJ2-7, with 8 bases fitting TRBD2. V lost 4 bases to trimming and J lost 5 bases; unmatched junction nucleotides: 11. The CDR3 is made up of 15 amino acids. Germline values: CDR1 SGHRS, CDR2 YFSETQ.

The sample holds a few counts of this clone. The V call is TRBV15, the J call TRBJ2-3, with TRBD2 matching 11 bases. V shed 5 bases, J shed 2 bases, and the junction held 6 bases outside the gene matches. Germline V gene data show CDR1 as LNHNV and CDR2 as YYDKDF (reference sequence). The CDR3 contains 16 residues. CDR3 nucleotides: TGTGCCACCAGCGGCAGACTAGCGGGAAACACAGATACGCAGTATTTT. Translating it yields CATSGRLAGNTDTQYF.

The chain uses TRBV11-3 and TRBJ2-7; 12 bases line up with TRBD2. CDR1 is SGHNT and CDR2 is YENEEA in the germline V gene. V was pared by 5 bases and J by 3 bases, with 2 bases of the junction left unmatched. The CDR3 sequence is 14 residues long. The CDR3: CASSKGLAGYEQYF. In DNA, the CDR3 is TGTGCCAGCAGCAAGGGACTAGCGGGCTACGAGCAGTACTTC.

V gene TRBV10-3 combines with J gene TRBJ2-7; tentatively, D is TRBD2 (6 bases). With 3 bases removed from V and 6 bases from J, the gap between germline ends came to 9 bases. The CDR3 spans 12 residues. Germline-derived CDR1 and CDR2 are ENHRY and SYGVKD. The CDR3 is CAISELASEQYF. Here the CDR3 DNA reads TGTGCCATCAGTGAACTAGCATCCGAGCAGTACTTC.

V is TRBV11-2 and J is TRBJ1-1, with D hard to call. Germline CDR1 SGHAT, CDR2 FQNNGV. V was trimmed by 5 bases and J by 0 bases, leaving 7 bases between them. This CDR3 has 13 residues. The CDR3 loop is CASSLTLNTEAFF. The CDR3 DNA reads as TGTGCCAGCAGCCTGACATTGAACACTGAAGCTTTCTTT.

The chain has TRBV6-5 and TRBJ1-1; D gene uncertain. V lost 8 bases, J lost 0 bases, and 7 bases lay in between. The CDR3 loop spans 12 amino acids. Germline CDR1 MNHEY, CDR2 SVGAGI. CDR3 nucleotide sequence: TGTGCCAGCTTTTCGGTGAACACTGAAGCTTTCTTT. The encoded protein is CASFSVNTEAFF.

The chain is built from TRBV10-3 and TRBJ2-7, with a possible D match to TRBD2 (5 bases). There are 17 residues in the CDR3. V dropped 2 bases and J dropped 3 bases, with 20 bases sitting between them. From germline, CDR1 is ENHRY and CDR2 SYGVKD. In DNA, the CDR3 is TGTGCCATCAGTGAGCCGCTAGCAACCCCAAAGGGCTACGAGCAGTACTTC. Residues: CAISEPLATPKGYEQYF.

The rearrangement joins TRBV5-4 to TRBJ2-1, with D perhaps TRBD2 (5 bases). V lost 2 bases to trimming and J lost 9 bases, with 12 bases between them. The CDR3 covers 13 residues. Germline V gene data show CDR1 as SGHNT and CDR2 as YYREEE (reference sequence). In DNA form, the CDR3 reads TGTGCCAGCAGCTTAATCTCCAGCGGTGAGCAGTTCTTC. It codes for CASSLISSGEQFF.

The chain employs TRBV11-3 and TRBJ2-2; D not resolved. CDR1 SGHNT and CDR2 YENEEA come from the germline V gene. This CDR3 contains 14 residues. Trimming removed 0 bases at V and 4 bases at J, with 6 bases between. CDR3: CASSLDSSTGELFF. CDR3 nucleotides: TGTGCCAGCAGCTTAGATTCCTCCACCGGGGAGCTGTTTTTT.

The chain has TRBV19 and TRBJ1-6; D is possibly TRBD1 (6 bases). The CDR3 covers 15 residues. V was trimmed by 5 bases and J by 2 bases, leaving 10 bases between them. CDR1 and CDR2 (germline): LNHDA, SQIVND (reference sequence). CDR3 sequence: CASSVGQPYNSPLHF. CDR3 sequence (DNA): TGTGCCAGTAGTGTTGGACAGCCCTATAATTCACCCCTCCACTTT. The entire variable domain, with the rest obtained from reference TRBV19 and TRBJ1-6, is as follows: DGGITQSPKYLFRKEGQNVTLSCEQNLNHDAMYWYRQDPGQGLRLIYYSQIVNDFQKGDIAEGYSVSREKKESFPLTVTSAQKNPTAFYLCASSVGQPYNSPLHFGNGTRLTVT.

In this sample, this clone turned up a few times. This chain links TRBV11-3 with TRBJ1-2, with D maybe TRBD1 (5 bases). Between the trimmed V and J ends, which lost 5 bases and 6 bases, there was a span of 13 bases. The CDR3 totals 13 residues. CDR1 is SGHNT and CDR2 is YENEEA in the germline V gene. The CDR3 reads CASSPEGSHGYTF. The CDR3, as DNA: TGTGCCAGCAGCCCGGAGGGGTCCCATGGCTACACCTTC.

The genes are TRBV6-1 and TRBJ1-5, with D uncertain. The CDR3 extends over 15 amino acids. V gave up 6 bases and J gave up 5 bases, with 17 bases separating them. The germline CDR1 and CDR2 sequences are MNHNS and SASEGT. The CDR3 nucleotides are TGTGCCAGCAGATCTACGCGGCTTTTCCATCAGCCCCAGCATTTT. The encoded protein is CASRSTRLFHQPQHF.

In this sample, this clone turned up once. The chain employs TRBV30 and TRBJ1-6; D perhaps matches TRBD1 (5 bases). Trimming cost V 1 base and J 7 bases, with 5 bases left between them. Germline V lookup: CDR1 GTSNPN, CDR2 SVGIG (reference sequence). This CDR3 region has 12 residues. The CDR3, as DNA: TGTGCCTGGAGTGAGGGGAATTCACCCCTCCACTTT. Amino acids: CAWSEGNSPLHF.

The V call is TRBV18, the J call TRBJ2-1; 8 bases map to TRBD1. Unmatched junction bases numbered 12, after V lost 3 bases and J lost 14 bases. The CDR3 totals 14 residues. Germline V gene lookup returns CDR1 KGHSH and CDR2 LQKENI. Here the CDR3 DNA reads TGTGCCAGCTCACCCGGGACAGGACCGACACCCAAGTTCTTC. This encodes CASSPGTGPTPKFF.

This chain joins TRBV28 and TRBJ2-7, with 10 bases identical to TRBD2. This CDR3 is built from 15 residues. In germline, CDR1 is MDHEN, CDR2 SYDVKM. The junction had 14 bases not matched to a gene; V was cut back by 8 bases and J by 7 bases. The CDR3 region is CASRTGSGRLGEQYF. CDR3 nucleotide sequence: TGTGCCAGCCGCACGGGTAGCGGGAGGCTCGGAGAGCAGTACTTC. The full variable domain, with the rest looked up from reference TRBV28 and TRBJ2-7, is DVKVTQSSRYLVKRTGEKVFLECVQDMDHENMFWYRQDPGLGLRLIYFSYDVKMKEKGDIPEGYSVSREKKERFSLILESASTNQTSMYLCASRTGSGRLGEQYFGPGTRLTVT.

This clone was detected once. In nucleotides, the CDR3 is TGTGCCAGCAGCTTAGGGCCGTTAAATGAGCAGTTCTTC. It encodes CASSLGPLNEQFF. The chain combines TRBV7-6 with TRBJ2-1; D uncertain. V was trimmed by 1 base and J by 7 bases, leaving 8 bases between them. The CDR3 is 13 residues long. Germline CDR1 reads SGHVS; CDR2 reads FNYEAQ.

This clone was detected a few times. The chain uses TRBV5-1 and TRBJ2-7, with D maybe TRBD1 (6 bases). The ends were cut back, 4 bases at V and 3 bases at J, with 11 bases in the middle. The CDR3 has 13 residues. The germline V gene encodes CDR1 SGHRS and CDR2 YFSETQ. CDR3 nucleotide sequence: TGCGCCAGCAGCCGTGGGACACTCTACGAGCAGTACTTC. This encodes CASSRGTLYEQYF.

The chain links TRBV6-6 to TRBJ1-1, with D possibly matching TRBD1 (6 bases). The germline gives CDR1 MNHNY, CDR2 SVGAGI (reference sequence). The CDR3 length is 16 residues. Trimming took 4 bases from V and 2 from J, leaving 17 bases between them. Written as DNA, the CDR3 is TGTGCCAGCAGTTCCCCAGGGGCAGCTCTAAACACTGAAGCTTTCTTT. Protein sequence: CASSSPGAALNTEAFF.

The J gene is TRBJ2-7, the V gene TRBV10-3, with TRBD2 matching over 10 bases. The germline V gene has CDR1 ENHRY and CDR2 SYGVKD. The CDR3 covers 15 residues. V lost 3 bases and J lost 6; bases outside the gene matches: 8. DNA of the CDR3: TGTGCCATCAGTGACAGTCTAGCGGGAGCGGTCGAGCAGTACTTC. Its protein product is CAISDSLAGAVEQYF.

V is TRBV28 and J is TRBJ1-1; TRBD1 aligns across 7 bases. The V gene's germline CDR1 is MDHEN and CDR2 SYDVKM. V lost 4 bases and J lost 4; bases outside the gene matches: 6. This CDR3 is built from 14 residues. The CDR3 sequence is CASSSTGESTEAFF. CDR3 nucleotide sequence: TGTGCCAGCAGTTCCACAGGGGAGAGCACTGAAGCTTTCTTT.

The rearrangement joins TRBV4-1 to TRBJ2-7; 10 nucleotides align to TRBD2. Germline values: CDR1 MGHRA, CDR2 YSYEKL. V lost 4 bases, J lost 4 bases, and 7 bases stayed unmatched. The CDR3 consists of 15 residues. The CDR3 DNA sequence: TGCGCCAGCAGCCCCTCACTAGCGGGGCCGTACGAGCAGTACTTC. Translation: CASSPSLAGPYEQYF.

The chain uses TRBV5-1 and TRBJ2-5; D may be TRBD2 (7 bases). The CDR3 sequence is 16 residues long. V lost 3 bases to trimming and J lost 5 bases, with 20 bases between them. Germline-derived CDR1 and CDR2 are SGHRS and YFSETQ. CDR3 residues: CASSSGGAGVGETQYF. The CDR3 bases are TGCGCCAGCAGCTCGGGGGGCGCGGGAGTGGGGGAGACCCAGTACTTC.

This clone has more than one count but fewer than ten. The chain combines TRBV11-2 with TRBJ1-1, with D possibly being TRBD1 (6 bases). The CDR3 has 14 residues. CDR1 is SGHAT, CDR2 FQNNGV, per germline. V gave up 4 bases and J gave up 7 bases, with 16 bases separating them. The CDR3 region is CASSSPRGADEAFF. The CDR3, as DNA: TGTGCCAGCAGCTCACCCCGGGGGGCAGATGAAGCTTTCTTT.

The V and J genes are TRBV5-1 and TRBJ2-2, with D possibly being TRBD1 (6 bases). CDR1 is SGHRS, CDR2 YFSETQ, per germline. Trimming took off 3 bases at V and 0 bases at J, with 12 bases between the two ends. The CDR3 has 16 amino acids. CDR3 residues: CASSSTGTPNTGELFF. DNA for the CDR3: TGCGCCAGCAGCTCCACAGGGACCCCGAACACCGGGGAGCTGTTTTTT.

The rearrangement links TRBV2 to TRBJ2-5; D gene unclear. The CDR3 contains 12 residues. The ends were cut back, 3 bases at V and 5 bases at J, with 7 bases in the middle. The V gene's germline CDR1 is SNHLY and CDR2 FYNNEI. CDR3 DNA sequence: TGTGCCAGCAGTGAGTCCCGGGAGACCCAGTACTTC. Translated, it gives CASSESRETQYF.

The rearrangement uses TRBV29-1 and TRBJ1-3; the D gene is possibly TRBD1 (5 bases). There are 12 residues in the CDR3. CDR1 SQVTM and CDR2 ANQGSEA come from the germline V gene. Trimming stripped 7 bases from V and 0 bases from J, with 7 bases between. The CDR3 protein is CSGQLSGNTIYF. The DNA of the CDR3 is TGCAGCGGACAGCTCTCTGGAAACACCATATATTTT.